These 8 T cell receptor beta chains share one sample of origin, sequenced in a study of T cells in Graves' hyperthyroidism and ophthalmopathy. Amplified TCR beta CDR3 regions came from RNA transcripts. First-round RT-PCR of the TCR CDR3 relied on the HTBI primer set. From the multiplex PCR reads, TCRdb called clonotypes with MiXCR, one entry per CDR3 protein. This sample has about 590,000 distinct CDR3 sequences, with approximately 14% found just once. The sample comprised blood. These receptors were obtained from a woman in her twenties or thirties with Graves' hyperthyroidism.

This clonotype came up many times. The V gene is TRBV19, the J gene TRBJ2-1, with a weak D call TRBD1 (7 bases). V gave up 6 bases and J gave up 5 bases, with 11 bases separating them. Germline V gene data show CDR1 as LNHDA and CDR2 as SQIVND (reference sequence). This CDR3 is 13 amino acids long. This CDR3 is CASRVRGDNEQFF. The CDR3 nucleotides read TGTGCCAGTAGGGTCAGGGGGGACAATGAGCAGTTCTTC.

This clonotype occurred a few times. CDR3 in DNA: TGTGCCAGCAGCCTCTTCGGGAGTGTTTACGAGCAGTACTTC. Protein: CASSLFGSVYEQYF. This chain uses TRBV14 with TRBJ2-7; possibly TRBD2 for D (6 bases). Trimming left V 4 bases short and J 4 bases short, with 14 bases between. Germline lookup yields CDR1 SGHDN and CDR2 FVKESK. CDR3 length equals 14 residues.

In this sample, this clonotype turned up many times. The genes are TRBV7-2 and TRBJ1-6; D gene ambiguous. Germline CDR1 reads SGHTA; CDR2 reads FQGNSA. V lost 5 bases and J 1 base, leaving 18 bases between the germline ends. The CDR3 extends over 18 amino acids. CDR3 nucleotide sequence: TGTGCCAGCAGCCGCGGACCCACGGGAGGGTCCTATAATTCACCCCTCCACTTT. This codes for CASSRGPTGGSYNSPLHF.

The chain recombines TRBV20-1 with TRBJ1-3, with 7 nucleotides matching TRBD1. The CDR3 has 17 amino acids. Germline-derived CDR1 and CDR2 are DFQATT and SNEGSKA (reference sequence). V shed 5 bases, J shed 2 bases, and the junction held 15 bases outside the gene matches. The CDR3 spells CSALEGAGLTAGNTIYF. In DNA form, the CDR3 reads TGCAGTGCTTTAGAGGGGGCAGGTCTTACTGCTGGAAACACCATATATTTT.

In its sample, this clonotype was seen many times. This sequence joins TRBV30 and TRBJ2-7; TRBD1 agrees at 7 bases. Per the germline V gene, CDR1 is GTSNPN and CDR2 is SVGIG (reference sequence). The CDR3 has 15 amino acids. Unmatched junction bases numbered 15, after V lost 5 bases and J lost 5 bases. In nucleotides, the CDR3 is TGTGCCTGGGGAGCAATACAGGGGTGGGAGCACGAGCAGTACTTC. Encoded protein: CAWGAIQGWEHEQYF.

The V gene is TRBV6-5, the J gene TRBJ1-5; tentative D call: TRBD1 (5 bases). This CDR3 contains 17 residues. Germline V gives CDR1 MNHEY, CDR2 SVGAGI. The germline V and J ends were trimmed by 0 bases and 2 bases, with 14 bases remaining between them. The CDR3 loop reads CASSYSDPRVGNQPQHF. The CDR3 bases are TGTGCCAGCAGTTACTCGGACCCCAGGGTTGGCAATCAGCCCCAGCATTTT.

This clonotype was counted many times. J is TRBJ2-7 and V is TRBV20-1; TRBD1 is a possible D gene (5 bases). Germline loops: CDR1 DFQATT, CDR2 SNEGSKA (reference sequence). The CDR3 has 14 amino acids. Between the trimmed V and J ends, which lost 1 base and 6 bases, there was a span of 16 bases. The CDR3 spells CSARVQPGSREQYF. In DNA, the CDR3 is TGCAGTGCTAGAGTGCAGCCAGGGTCCCGCGAGCAGTACTTC.

This chain links TRBV7-9 with TRBJ2-7; D is uncertain. The germline V gene encodes CDR1 SEHNR and CDR2 FQNEAQ (reference sequence). This CDR3 contains 14 residues. Trimming cost V 4 bases and J 3 bases, with 13 bases left between them. This CDR3 reads CASSSSLESYEQYF. The CDR3 DNA follows: TGTGCCAGCAGCTCCTCCCTTGAAAGCTACGAGCAGTACTTC.